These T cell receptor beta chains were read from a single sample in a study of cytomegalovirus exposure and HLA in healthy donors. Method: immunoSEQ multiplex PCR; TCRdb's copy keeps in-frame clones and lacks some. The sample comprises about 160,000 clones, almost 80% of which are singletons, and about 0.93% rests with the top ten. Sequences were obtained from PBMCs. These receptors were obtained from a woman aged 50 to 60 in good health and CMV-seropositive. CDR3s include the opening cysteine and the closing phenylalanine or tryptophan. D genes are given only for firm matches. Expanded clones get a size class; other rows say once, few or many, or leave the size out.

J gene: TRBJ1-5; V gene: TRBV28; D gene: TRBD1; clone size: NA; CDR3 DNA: TGTGCCAGCAGCACCACTACAGGGGTGGAATTT; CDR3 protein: CASSTTTGVEF
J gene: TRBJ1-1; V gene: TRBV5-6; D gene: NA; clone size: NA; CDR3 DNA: TGTGCCAGCAGCTTGGACAGGGCCGCGAACACTGAAGCTTTCTTT; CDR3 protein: CASSLDRAANTEAFF
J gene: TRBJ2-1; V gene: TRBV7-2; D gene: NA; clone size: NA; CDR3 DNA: TGTGCCAGCAGCCAGGCGGAGGGGCTGAACAATGAGCAGTTCTTC; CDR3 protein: CASSQAEGLNNEQFF
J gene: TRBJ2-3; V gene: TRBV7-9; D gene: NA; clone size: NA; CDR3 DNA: TGTGCCGGCGGGAGCACAGATACGCAGTATTTT; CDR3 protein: CAGGSTDTQYF
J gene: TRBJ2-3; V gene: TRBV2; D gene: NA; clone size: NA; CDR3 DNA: TGTGCCAGCAGTGAAGCGCTCGTGGGCCGGAGGGATACGCAGTATTTT; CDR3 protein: CASSEALVGRRDTQYF
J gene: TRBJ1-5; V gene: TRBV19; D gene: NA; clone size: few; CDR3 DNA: TGTGCCAGTAGTTGGGAGGGTGGCAATCAGCCCCAGCATTTT; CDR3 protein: CASSWEGGNQPQHF
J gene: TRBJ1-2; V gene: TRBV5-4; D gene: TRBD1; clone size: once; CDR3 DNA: TGTGCCAGCAGACCCGGGACAGACTATGGCTACACCTTC; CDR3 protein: CASRPGTDYGYTF
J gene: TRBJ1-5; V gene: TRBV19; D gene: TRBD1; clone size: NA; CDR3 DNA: TGTGCCAGTACCCTGACAGGGATTAGCAATCAGCCCCAGCATTTT; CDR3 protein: CASTLTGISNQPQHF
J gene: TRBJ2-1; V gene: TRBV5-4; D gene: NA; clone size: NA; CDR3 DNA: TGTGCCAGCAGCTCGGGTGGTGGCCTCGGTGATGAGCAGTTCTTC; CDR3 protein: CASSSGGGLGDEQFF
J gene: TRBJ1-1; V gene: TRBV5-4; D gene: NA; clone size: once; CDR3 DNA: TGTGCCAGCAGCTCTACAGGGAAATTTGGCACTGAAGCTTTCTTT; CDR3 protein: CASSSTGKFGTEAFF
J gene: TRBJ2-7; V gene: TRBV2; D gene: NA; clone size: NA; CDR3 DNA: TGTGCCAGCAGGGCCCAGTACGAGCAGTACTTC; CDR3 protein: CASRAQYEQYF
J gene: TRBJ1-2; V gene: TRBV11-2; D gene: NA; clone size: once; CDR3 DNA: TGTGCCAGCAGCTTATACTCAGGTTTCTATGGCTACACCTTC; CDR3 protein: CASSLYSGFYGYTF
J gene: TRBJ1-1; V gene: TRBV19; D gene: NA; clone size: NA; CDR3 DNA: TGTGCCAGTAGCAAAAATGGGGGGATAAACACTGAAGCTTTCTTT; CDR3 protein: CASSKNGGINTEAFF
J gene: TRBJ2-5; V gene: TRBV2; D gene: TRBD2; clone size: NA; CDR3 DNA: TGTGCCAGCAGTACCGGGACTAGCGGCCGCCAAGAGACCCAGTACTTC; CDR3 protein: CASSTGTSGRQETQYF
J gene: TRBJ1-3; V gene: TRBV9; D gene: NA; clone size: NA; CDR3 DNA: TGTGCCAGCAGCAATAAACTACACGACTCTGGAAACACCATATATTTT; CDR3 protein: CASSNKLHDSGNTIYF